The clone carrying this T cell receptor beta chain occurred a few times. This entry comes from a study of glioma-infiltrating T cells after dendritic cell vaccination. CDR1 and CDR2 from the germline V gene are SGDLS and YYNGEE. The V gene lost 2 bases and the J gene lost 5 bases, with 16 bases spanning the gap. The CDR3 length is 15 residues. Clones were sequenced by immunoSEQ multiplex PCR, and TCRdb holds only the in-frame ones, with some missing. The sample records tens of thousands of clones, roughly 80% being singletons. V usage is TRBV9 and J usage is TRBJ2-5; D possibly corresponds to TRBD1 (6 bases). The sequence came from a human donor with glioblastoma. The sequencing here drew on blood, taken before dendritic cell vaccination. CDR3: CASSVMTGTGETQYF. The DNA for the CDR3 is TGTGCCAGCAGCGTGATGACAGGTACAGGGGAGACCCAGTACTTC.